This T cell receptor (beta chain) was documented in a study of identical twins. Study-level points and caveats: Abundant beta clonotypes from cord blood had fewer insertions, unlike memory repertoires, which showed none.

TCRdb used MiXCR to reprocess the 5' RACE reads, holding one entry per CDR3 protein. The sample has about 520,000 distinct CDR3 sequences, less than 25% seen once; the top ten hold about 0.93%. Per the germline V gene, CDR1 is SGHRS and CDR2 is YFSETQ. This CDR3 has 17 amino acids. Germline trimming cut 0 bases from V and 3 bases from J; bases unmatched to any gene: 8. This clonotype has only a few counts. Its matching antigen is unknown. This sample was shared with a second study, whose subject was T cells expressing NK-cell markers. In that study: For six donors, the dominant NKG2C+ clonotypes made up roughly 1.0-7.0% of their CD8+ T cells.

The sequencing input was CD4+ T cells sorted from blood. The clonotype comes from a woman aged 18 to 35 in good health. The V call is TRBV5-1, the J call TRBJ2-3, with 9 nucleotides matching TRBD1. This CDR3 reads CASSLEVRTGETDTQYF. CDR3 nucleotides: TGCGCCAGCAGCTTGGAAGTAAGGACAGGGGAGACAGATACGCAGTATTTT. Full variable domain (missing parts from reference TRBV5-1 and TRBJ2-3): KAGVTQTPRYLIKTRGQQVTLSCSPISGHRSVSWYQQTPGQGLQFLFEYFSETQRNKGNFPGRFSGRQFSNSRSEMNVSTLELGDSALYLCASSLEVRTGETDTQYFGPGTRLTVL.